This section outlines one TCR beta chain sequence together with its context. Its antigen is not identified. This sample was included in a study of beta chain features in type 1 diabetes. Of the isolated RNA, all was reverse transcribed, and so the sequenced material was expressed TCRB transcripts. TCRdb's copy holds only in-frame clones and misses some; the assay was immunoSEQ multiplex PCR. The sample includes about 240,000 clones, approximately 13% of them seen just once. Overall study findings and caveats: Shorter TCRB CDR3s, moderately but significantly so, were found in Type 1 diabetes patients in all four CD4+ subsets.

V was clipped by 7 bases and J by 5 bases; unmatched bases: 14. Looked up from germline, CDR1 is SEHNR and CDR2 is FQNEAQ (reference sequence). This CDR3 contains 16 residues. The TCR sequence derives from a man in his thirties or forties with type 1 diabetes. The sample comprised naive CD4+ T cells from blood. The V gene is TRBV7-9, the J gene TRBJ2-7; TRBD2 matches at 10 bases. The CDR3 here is CASTPEQLAGSNEQYF. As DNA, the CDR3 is TGTGCCAGCACCCCGGAGCAACTAGCGGGATCTAACGAGCAGTACTTC. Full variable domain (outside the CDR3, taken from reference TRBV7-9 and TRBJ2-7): DTGVSQNPRHKITKRGQNVTFRCDPISEHNRLYWYRQTLGQGPEFLTYFQNEAQLEKSRLLSDRFSAERPKGSFSTLEIQRTEQGDSAMYLCASTPEQLAGSNEQYFGPGTRLTVT.